This TCR beta chain was recorded in a study of T-cell reconstitution after alpha-beta-depleted transplantation in children. This clonotype was counted many times. The CDR3 sequence is 14 residues long. Germline lookup yields CDR1 SQVTM and CDR2 ANQGSEA. The V and J ends lost 6 bases and 0 bases respectively, with 15 bases between them. The library targeted TCRbeta and was prepared with unique molecular identifiers. TCRdb called the PCR reads again in MiXCR, with one record for every CDR3 protein. Of more than 150,000 distinct CDR3 sequences in the sample, about 6.4% are singletons; the top ten hold about 3%.

Here the sequenced sample was PBMCs from the stem cell graft donor, taken from the stem cell graft. This chain joins TRBV29-1 and TRBJ2-7, with D possibly being TRBD1 (6 bases). This receptor was taken from a human donor who donated a stem cell graft to a child with Wiskott-Aldrich syndrome. CDR3 DNA: TGCAGCGTGTCGGTCCCGGGACACTCCTACGAGCAGTACTTC. Encoded protein: CSVSVPGHSYEQYF.